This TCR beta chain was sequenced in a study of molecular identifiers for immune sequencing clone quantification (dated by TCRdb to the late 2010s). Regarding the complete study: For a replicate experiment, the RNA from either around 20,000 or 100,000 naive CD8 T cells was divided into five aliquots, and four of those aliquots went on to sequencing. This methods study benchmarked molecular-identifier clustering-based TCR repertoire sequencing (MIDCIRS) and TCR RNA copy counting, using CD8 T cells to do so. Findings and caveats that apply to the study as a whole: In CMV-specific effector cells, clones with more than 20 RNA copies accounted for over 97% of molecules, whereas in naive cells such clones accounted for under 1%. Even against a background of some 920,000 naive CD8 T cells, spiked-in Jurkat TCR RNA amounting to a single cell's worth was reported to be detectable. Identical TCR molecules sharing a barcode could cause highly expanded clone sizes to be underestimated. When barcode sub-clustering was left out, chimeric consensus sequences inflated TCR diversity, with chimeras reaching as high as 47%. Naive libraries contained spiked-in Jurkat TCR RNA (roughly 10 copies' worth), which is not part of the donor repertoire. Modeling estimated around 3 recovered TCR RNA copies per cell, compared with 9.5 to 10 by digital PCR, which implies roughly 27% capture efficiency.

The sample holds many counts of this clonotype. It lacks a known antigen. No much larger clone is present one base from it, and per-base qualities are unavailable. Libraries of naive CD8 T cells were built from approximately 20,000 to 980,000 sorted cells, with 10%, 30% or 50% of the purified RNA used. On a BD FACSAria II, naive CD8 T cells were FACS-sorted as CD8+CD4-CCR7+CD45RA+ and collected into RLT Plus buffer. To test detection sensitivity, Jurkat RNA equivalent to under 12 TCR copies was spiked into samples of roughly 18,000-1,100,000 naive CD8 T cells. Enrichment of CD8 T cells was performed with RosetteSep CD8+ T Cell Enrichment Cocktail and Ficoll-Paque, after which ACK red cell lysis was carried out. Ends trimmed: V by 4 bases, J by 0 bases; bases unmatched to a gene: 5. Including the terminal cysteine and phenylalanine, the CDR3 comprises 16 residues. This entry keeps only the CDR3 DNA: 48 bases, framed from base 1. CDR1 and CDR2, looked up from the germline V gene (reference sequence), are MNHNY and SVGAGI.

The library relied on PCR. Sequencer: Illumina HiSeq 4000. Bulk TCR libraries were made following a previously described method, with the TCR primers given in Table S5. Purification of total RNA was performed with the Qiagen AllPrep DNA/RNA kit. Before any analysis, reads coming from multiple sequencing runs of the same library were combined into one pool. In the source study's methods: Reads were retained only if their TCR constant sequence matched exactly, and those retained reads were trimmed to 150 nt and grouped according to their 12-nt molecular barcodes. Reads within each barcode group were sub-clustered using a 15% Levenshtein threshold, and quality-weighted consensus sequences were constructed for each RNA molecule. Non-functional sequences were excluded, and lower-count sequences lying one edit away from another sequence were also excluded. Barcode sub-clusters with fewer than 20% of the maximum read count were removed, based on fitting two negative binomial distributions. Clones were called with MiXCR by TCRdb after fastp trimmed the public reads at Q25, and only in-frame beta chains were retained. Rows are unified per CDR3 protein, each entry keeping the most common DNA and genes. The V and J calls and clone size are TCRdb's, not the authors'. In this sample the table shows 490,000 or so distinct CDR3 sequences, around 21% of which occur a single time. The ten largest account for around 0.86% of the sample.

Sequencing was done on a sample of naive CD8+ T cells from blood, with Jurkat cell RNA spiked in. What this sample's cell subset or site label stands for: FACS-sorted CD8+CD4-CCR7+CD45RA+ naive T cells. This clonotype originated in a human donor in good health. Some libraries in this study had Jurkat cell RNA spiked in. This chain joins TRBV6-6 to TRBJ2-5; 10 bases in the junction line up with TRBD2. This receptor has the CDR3 CASSSLAGAYQETQYF. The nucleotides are TGTGCCAGCAGTTCGCTAGCGGGGGCCTACCAAGAGACCCAGTACTTC.